One sample yielded the 12 T cell receptor beta chains listed below, sequenced in a study of monozygotic twins with inflammatory bowel disease. From its re-call of the 5' RACE reads, TCRdb lists each CDR3 protein once, without DNA. The sample holds approximately 400,000 distinct CDR3 sequences. Source material: blood. All receptors derive from a human donor with ulcerative colitis or Crohn's disease, or a healthy co-twin of an affected twin (not recorded which).

This chain connects TRBV6-2 or TRBV6-3 to TRBJ1-1; checking the TCRdb D call of TRBD1 is not possible without DNA. Germline V gene sequence: CDR1 MNHEY, CDR2 SVGEGT. This CDR3 has 12 amino acids. CDR3 amino acids: CASSHGQGPTFF.

This chain connects TRBV5-5 to TRBJ1-2; absent DNA, TCRdb's TRBD1 call cannot be checked. The CDR3 totals 18 residues. Germline CDR1 reads SGHKS; CDR2 reads YYEKEE (reference sequence). The CDR3 spells CASSPLGGALTAGYGYTF.

The chain is built from TRBV7-8 and TRBJ1-2; TCRdb's D call, TRBD1, is unchecked because there is no DNA. The CDR3 has 15 amino acids. Germline CDR1 is SGHVS and CDR2 is FQNEAQ. The CDR3 sequence is CASSRTRYEGYGYTF.

V gene TRBV4-2 combines with J gene TRBJ1-2; the TRBD1 assignment by TCRdb is unverifiable without DNA. The germline CDR1 and CDR2 sequences are LGHNA and YNFKEQ. The CDR3 has 14 amino acids. The CDR3 region is CASSQEAGGHGYTF.

The V gene is TRBV7-2, the J gene TRBJ1-4; lacking DNA, the TRBD1 call made by TCRdb goes unchecked. CDR3 length: 15 amino acids. From germline, CDR1 is SGHTA and CDR2 FQGNSA. CDR3 loop: CASSARQGGREKLFF.

The chain employs TRBV29-1 and TRBJ2-7; TCRdb picks TRBD1, but there is no DNA to check that call. There are 13 residues in the CDR3. Germline V gene data show CDR1 as SQVTM and CDR2 as ANQGSEA. CDR3 sequence reads: CSVEGQGAYEQNF.

J is TRBJ2-7 and V is TRBV5-6; TCRdb lists TRBD1, though no DNA is available to test this call. Looked up from germline, CDR1 is SGHDT and CDR2 is YYEEEE. This CDR3 has 17 residues. The CDR3 sequence: CASSLGPSGQGGDEQYF.

This chain uses TRBV5-1 with TRBJ2-5; lacking DNA, the TRBD1 call made by TCRdb goes unchecked. This CDR3 region has 14 residues. CDR1 and CDR2 (germline): SGHRS, YFSETQ. CDR3 sequence: CASTDRGYQETQYF.

The chain employs TRBV18 and TRBJ1-5; TCRdb lists TRBD1, though no DNA is available to test this call. The CDR3 contains 14 residues. Germline-derived CDR1 and CDR2 are KGHSH and LQKENI. The CDR3 loop is CASAPGGNNQPQHF.

The rearrangement uses TRBV4-1 and TRBJ2-5; TCRdb returns TRBD2, unconfirmable since there is no DNA. The CDR3 is made up of 18 amino acids. CDR1 is MGHRA, CDR2 YSYEKL, per germline. The chain's CDR3 is CASSQDFLAGGPPETQYF.

This rearrangement joins TRBV5-6 to TRBJ2-1; with no DNA, the TCRdb D assignment of TRBD1 cannot be verified. There are 15 residues in the CDR3. Germline CDR1 and CDR2: SGHDT and YYEEEE. CDR3 amino acids: CASSSISTGYNEQFF.

The chain links TRBV4-3 to TRBJ2-7. The CDR3 is 13 amino acids. Germline values: CDR1 LGHNA, CDR2 YSLEER. This CDR3 is CASSQDLGDEQYF.